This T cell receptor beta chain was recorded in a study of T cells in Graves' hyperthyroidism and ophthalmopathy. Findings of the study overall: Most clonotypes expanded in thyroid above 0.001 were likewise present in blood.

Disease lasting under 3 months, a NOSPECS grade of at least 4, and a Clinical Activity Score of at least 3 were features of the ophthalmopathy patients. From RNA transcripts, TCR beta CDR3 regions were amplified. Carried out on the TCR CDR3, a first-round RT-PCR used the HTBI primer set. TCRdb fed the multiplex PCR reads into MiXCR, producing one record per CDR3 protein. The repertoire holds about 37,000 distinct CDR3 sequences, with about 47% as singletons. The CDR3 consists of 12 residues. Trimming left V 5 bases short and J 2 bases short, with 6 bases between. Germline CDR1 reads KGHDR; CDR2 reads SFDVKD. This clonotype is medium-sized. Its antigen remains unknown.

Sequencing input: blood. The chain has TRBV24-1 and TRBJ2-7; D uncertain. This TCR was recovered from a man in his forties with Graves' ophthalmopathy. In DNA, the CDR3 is TGTGCCACCAGTGCCGGAGCCTACGAGCAGTACTTC. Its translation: CATSAGAYEQYF.